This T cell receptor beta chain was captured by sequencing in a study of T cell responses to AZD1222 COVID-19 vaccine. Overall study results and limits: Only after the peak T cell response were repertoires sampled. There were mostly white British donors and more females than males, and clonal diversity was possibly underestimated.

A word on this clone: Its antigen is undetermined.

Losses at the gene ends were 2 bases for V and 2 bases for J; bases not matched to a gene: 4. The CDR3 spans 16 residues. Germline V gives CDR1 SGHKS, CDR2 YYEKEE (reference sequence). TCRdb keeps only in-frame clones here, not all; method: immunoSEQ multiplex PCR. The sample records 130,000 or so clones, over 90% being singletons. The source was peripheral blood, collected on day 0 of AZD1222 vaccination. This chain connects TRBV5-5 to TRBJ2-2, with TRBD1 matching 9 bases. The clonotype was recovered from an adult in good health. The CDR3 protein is CASSFTGGSNTGELFF. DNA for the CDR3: TGTGCCAGCAGCTTCACAGGGGGCAGCAACACCGGGGAGCTGTTTTTT.